This is a list of T cell receptor beta chains from one sample in a study of T-cell reconstitution after alpha-beta-depleted transplantation in children. MiXCR, applied by TCRdb to the PCR reads, yields one record per CDR3 protein. The sample includes over 150,000 distinct CDR3 sequences, over 5.5% of them seen just once. This material consisted of PBMCs from the stem cell graft donor, taken from the stem cell graft. Every receptor here comes from a human donor who donated a stem cell graft to a child with Wiskott-Aldrich syndrome. CDR3s include the opening cysteine and the closing phenylalanine or tryptophan. Fields, in order: D gene, V gene, CDR3 length, clone size, J gene, CDR3 protein, CDR3 DNA. A D gene is named only where the DNA matches it firmly. A row's size may be missing; if present it is once, few, many or a size class.

TRBD2,TRBV19,15,.,TRBJ2-7,CASSIVAGGSYEQYF,TGTGCCAGTAGTATAGTAGCGGGGGGATCCTACGAGCAGTACTTC
.,TRBV12-3/TRBV12-4,13,many,TRBJ2-2,CASSLFNTGELFF,TGTGCCAGCAGTCTTTTTAACACCGGGGAGCTGTTTTTT
.,TRBV12-3/TRBV12-4,13,many,TRBJ1-1,CASRGRGRTEAFF,TGTGCCAGCAGAGGGAGGGGAAGGACTGAAGCTTTCTTT
.,TRBV6-1,13,many,TRBJ1-2,CASSRGLNYGYTF,TGTGCCAGCAGCAGAGGACTTAACTATGGCTACACCTTC
.,TRBV29-1,15,many,TRBJ1-1,CSGSGSAFMNTEAFF,TGCAGCGGGTCGGGGTCCGCCTTCATGAACACTGAAGCTTTCTTT
TRBD1,TRBV7-2,16,many,TRBJ1-4,CASSGWATGENEKLFF,TGTGCCAGCAGCGGATGGGCGACAGGGGAGAATGAAAAACTGTTTTTT
TRBD1,TRBV7-9,15,many,TRBJ2-1,CATYRGGSSYNEQFF,TGTGCCACCTACAGGGGCGGTTCCTCCTACAATGAGCAGTTCTTC
.,TRBV12-3/TRBV12-4,14,many,TRBJ2-1,CASSLPYGTEGQFF,TGTGCCAGCAGTTTGCCCTATGGGACCGAGGGGCAGTTCTTC
TRBD2,TRBV7-8,19,many,TRBJ2-2,CASSLALRLAGANTGELFF,TGTGCCAGCAGCTTAGCGCTAAGGCTAGCGGGGGCGAACACCGGGGAGCTGTTTTTT
TRBD2,TRBV20-1,14,many,TRBJ2-1,CSAWGLAAYNEQFF,TGCAGTGCTTGGGGACTAGCGGCGTACAATGAGCAGTTCTTC
.,TRBV6-6,13,many,TRBJ2-7,CASRYTVKGEQYF,TGTGCCAGCAGGTACACAGTAAAGGGCGAGCAGTACTTC
TRBD2,TRBV12-3/TRBV12-4,14,many,TRBJ2-1,CASSFGTMTVEQFF,TGTGCCAGCAGTTTTGGGACTATGACGGTTGAGCAGTTCTTC
TRBD2,TRBV6-2/TRBV6-3,14,many,TRBJ2-7,CASSYSGGRYEQYF,TGTGCCAGCAGTTACAGCGGGGGCCGGTACGAGCAGTACTTC
.,TRBV7-8,13,many,TRBJ2-2,CASSKTNTGELFF,TGTGCCAGCAGCAAGACGAACACCGGGGAGCTGTTTTTT
.,TRBV5-1,14,.,TRBJ2-1,CASSPGSSYNEQFF,TGCGCCAGCAGCCCGGGGAGCTCCTACAATGAGCAGTTCTTC
.,TRBV18,15,few,TRBJ2-3,CASSPFGSRTDTQYF,TGTGCCAGCTCACCGTTCGGGAGCCGAACAGATACGCAGTATTTT
TRBD1,TRBV7-2,14,few,TRBJ1-2,CASSSQGGRPYYTF,TGTGCCAGCAGCTCCCAGGGGGGGCGCCCGTACTACACCTTC
.,TRBV7-2,13,many,TRBJ2-2,CASTPAGRWVLFF,TGTGCCAGCACACCAGCCGGGCGATGGGTGCTGTTTTTT
.,TRBV11-2,12,many,TRBJ1-1,CASSFQNTEAFF,TGTGCCAGCAGCTTCCAGAACACTGAAGCTTTCTTT
.,TRBV6-1,14,.,TRBJ1-1,CASSERPANTEAFF,TGTGCCAGCAGTGAAAGGCCGGCGAACACTGAAGCTTTCTTT
.,TRBV12-3/TRBV12-4,12,.,TRBJ2-1,CASKAENNEQFF,TGTGCCAGCAAAGCGGAGAACAATGAGCAGTTCTTC
.,TRBV10-3,11,many,TRBJ2-7,CAIRNADEQYF,TGTGCCATCCGAAACGCCGACGAGCAGTACTTC
.,TRBV7-2,13,many,TRBJ2-7,CASSLVLVGEQYF,TGTGCCAGCAGCTTAGTTTTGGTCGGCGAGCAGTACTTC
TRBD2,TRBV7-9,17,.,TRBJ2-1,CASSQGSLAGGYNEQFF,TGTGCCAGCAGCCAAGGCAGCCTGGCGGGGGGCTACAATGAGCAGTTCTTC
.,TRBV12-3/TRBV12-4,16,many,TRBJ1-1,CASSLLPSLGNTEAFF,TGTGCCAGCAGTTTATTACCCTCCCTGGGGAACACTGAAGCTTTCTTT
.,TRBV10-3,17,many,TRBJ2-1,CAISEAPGQGYESEQFF,TGTGCCATCAGTGAGGCCCCCGGGCAGGGCTATGAGAGTGAGCAGTTCTTC
TRBD2,TRBV5-1,16,many,TRBJ2-1,CASSLDPAGGGNEQFF,TGCGCCAGCAGCTTGGATCCAGCGGGGGGAGGCAATGAGCAGTTCTTC
TRBD1,TRBV7-9,16,many,TRBJ2-7,CASSSTTGARYGEQYF,TGTGCCAGCAGCTCGACAACAGGGGCGCGGTATGGCGAGCAGTACTTC
TRBD1,TRBV29-1,14,many,TRBJ2-3,CSVRQGVFADTQYF,TGCAGCGTTAGACAGGGGGTCTTCGCAGATACGCAGTATTTT
.,TRBV12-3/TRBV12-4,14,many,TRBJ2-3,CASSLAGRTDTQYF,TGTGCCAGCAGCCTAGCTGGGCGCACAGATACGCAGTATTTT
.,TRBV5-1,13,many,TRBJ1-1,CASSLEFSTEAFF,TGCGCCAGCAGCTTAGAGTTCTCCACTGAAGCTTTCTTT
.,TRBV6-5,13,many,TRBJ2-1,CASSYGAYNEQFF,TGTGCCAGCAGTTACGGGGCGTACAATGAGCAGTTCTTC
.,TRBV7-8,14,.,TRBJ1-5,CASRPRRTNQPQHF,TGTGCCAGCAGACCCAGGCGGACCAATCAGCCCCAGCATTTT
.,TRBV5-1,13,few,TRBJ1-4,CASSLGTREKLFF,TGCGCCAGCAGCCTAGGGACCCGCGAAAAACTGTTTTTT
TRBD1,TRBV29-1,14,many,TRBJ2-1,CSVSGTGSYNEQFF,TGCAGCGTTTCCGGGACAGGGAGCTACAATGAGCAGTTCTTC
.,TRBV7-6,17,.,TRBJ1-6,CASSRMGMVTYNSPLHF,TGTGCCAGCAGCCGTATGGGGATGGTGACCTATAATTCACCCCTCCACTTT
TRBD1,TRBV20-1,14,few,TRBJ1-2,CSARTRDRNYGYTF,TGCAGTGCTAGGACCCGGGACAGGAACTATGGCTACACCTTC
.,TRBV13,14,many,TRBJ2-1,CASSSPLVVREQFF,TGTGCCAGCAGCTCCCCCCTCGTAGTGCGTGAGCAGTTCTTC
.,TRBV5-1,16,many,TRBJ2-3,CASSLNPAGMTDTQYF,TGCGCCAGCAGCTTGAATCCGGCGGGGATGACAGATACGCAGTATTTT
TRBD2,TRBV24-1,19,many,TRBJ2-7,CATSDGLAGVHPSTYEQYF,TGTGCCACCAGTGATGGACTAGCGGGAGTCCACCCCTCTACCTACGAGCAGTACTTC
TRBD1,TRBV6-5,16,many,TRBJ2-1,CASRPFDRGPYNEQFF,TGTGCCAGCAGACCTTTTGACAGGGGGCCCTACAATGAGCAGTTCTTC
TRBD2,TRBV12-3/TRBV12-4,14,many,TRBJ2-1,CASSRTSGRHEQFF,TGTGCCAGCAGCCGGACTAGCGGGAGGCATGAGCAGTTCTTC
TRBD1,TRBV5-1,16,many,TRBJ2-7,CASSSAGGQRLHEQYF,TGCGCCAGCAGCTCGGCAGGGGGCCAGCGATTACACGAGCAGTACTTC
.,TRBV20-1,15,many,TRBJ2-7,CSAIPGDLMGYEQYF,TGCAGTGCTATCCCCGGGGACCTAATGGGCTACGAGCAGTACTTC
.,TRBV5-1,14,.,TRBJ1-1,CASSPGRPATEAFF,TGCGCCAGCAGCCCCGGGCGGCCGGCCACTGAAGCTTTCTTT
.,TRBV4-3,11,many,TRBJ1-1,CASSAKGEAFF,TGCGCCAGCAGCGCGAAGGGGGAAGCTTTCTTT
.,TRBV14,13,few,TRBJ1-3,CASSQVPGNTIYF,TGTGCCAGCAGCCAAGTTCCGGGAAACACCATATATTTT
.,TRBV5-1,14,many,TRBJ1-2,CASSLDWTIYGYTF,TGCGCCAGCAGCTTGGATTGGACAATCTATGGCTACACCTTC
.,TRBV5-1,15,many,TRBJ2-7,CASSLGAGASYEQYF,TGCGCCAGCAGCTTGGGGGCAGGAGCATCCTACGAGCAGTACTTC
.,TRBV20-1,14,.,TRBJ2-1,CSARRPLIGNEQFF,TGCAGTGCTAGGCGGCCCCTGATAGGGAATGAGCAGTTCTTC
.,TRBV4-3,15,many,TRBJ2-7,CASSRIPTEPDEQYF,TGCGCCAGCAGCCGAATCCCCACTGAACCTGACGAGCAGTACTTC
.,TRBV5-1,14,many,TRBJ1-5,CASSLGGNNQPQHF,TGCGCCAGCAGCTTAGGGGGGAACAATCAGCCCCAGCATTTT
.,TRBV6-5,16,many,TRBJ2-1,CASSYSPGQEYNEQFF,TGTGCCAGCAGTTACAGCCCGGGGCAGGAATACAATGAGCAGTTCTTC
TRBD1,TRBV5-1,16,.,TRBJ2-2,CASSFFGQGNTGELFF,TGCGCCAGCAGCTTCTTCGGACAGGGTAACACCGGGGAGCTGTTTTTT